The source of this T cell receptor (beta chain) is a study of memory CD4+ T cells and cytomegalovirus serostatus. Study background: Healthy Belgian adult donors included several CMV-positive and some 23 CMV-negative people.

Here immunoSEQ multiplex PCR was the method, and the copy in TCRdb shows in-frame clones only, minus some. The sample carries tens of thousands of clones, around 76% recorded once. Germline V gene lookup returns CDR1 MNHNS and CDR2 SASEGT. This CDR3 has 15 amino acids. Trimming removed 7 bases from V and 0 bases from J, with 13 bases in between. Single viable CD3+CD4+CD8-CD45RO+ cells were sorted as the memory CD4+ T cells. Serostatus was set by detecting CMV pp150, pp28, p38, p52 IgG. The clonotype comes from an adult in good health and CMV-seronegative. The V call is TRBV6-1, the J call TRBJ1-5, with D possibly matching TRBD1 (6 bases). Sequencing was performed on memory CD4+ T cells from blood. The CDR3: CASMARTVSNQPQHF. The CDR3 DNA reads TGTGCCAGCATGGCAAGGACAGTTAGCAATCAGCCCCAGCATTTT.